The 31 T cell receptor beta chains in this list originate from one sample, sequenced in a study of PD-1 blockade in classical Hodgkin lymphoma. Each patient's relapse followed autologous stem cell transplantation, and brentuximab vedotin exposure varied. Data came from immunoSEQ multiplex PCR; TCRdb stores just in-frame clones and leaves some out. The sample has 75,000 to 100,000 clones, approximately 88% seen once. The sample here was peripheral blood mononuclear cells (PBMCs), taken at baseline. The receptors come from a human donor with classical Hodgkin lymphoma.

Turning to this clone: The sample holds other DNA sequences that translate to the same CDR3. The chain carries TRBV25-1 and TRBJ2-3, with TRBD1 matching 7 bases. The CDR3 is made up of 14 amino acids. V trimming: 5 bases; J trimming: 0 bases; junction bases outside the gene matches: 2. Germline assignment: CDR1 MGHDK and CDR2 SYGVNS. In DNA, the CDR3 is TGTGCCAGCAGTAGACAGGGAAGCACAGATACGCAGTATTTT. Its protein is CASSRQGSTDTQYF.

This chain uses TRBV9 with TRBJ1-2; TRBD1 aligns across 8 bases. After removal of 3 bases from V and 1 base from J, the junction contained 14 bases not matched to a gene. The CDR3 spans 18 residues. From germline, CDR1 is SGDLS and CDR2 YYNGEE. DNA of the CDR3: TGTGCCAGCAGCGCGAGCAGGGGGCCCGCCAACCTTAACTATGGCTACACCTTC. This translates into CASSASRGPANLNYGYTF.

In nucleotides, the CDR3 is TGCGCCAGCGGGAGCTCCTACAATGAGCAGTTCTTC. As protein: CASGSSYNEQFF. The V gene is TRBV5-1, the J gene TRBJ2-1, with a weak D call TRBD2 (5 bases). V gave up 7 bases and J gave up 0 bases, with 5 bases separating them. The CDR3 sequence is 12 residues long. In germline, CDR1 is SGHRS, CDR2 YFSETQ.

The chain recombines TRBV28 with TRBJ1-1; D is unclear. V lost 2 bases and J 8 bases, leaving 9 bases between the germline ends. CDR3 length: 12 residues. Germline loops: CDR1 MDHEN, CDR2 SYDVKM. As DNA, the CDR3 is TGTGCCAGCAGTTTACAATTATCGGAAGCTTTCTTT. The encoded protein is CASSLQLSEAFF.

V is TRBV5-1 and J is TRBJ2-7; a possible D gene is TRBD1 (6 bases). V gave up 1 base and J gave up 6 bases, with 11 bases separating them. There are 13 residues in the CDR3. Germline loops: CDR1 SGHRS, CDR2 YFSETQ. The DNA of the CDR3 is TGCGCCAGCAGCTTGTTTGGGGGCTCCGAGCAGTACTTC. Protein product: CASSLFGGSEQYF.

The rearrangement joins TRBV7-2 to TRBJ2-1; 7 positions match TRBD2. Trimming removed 5 bases from V and 5 bases from J; junction bases left unmatched: 6. This CDR3 spans 14 amino acids. Germline values: CDR1 SGHTA, CDR2 FQGNSA. CDR3 amino acids: CASSRGTINNEQFF. The CDR3 nucleotides are TGTGCCAGCAGCCGGGGGACTATAAACAATGAGCAGTTCTTC.

The J gene is TRBJ2-7, the V gene TRBV14, with 7 bases matching TRBD2. J was trimmed by 6 bases and V by 4 bases; bases with no gene match: 12. The CDR3 consists of 15 residues. Germline CDR1 and CDR2: SGHDN and FVKESK. The CDR3 region has the DNA TGTGCCAGCAGCCGCGGGGGTTCTTGGGGTCGCGAGCAGTACTTC. Translated: CASSRGGSWGREQYF.

The chain recombines TRBV11-2 with TRBJ2-3; the D is unclear. This CDR3 region has 15 residues. The ends were cut back, 7 bases at V and 4 bases at J, with 18 bases in the middle. Looked up from germline, CDR1 is SGHAT and CDR2 is FQNNGV. The CDR3 DNA follows: TGTGCCAGCACTAAGGGATCAGGAGCCGCAGATACGCAGTATTTT. Encoded protein: CASTKGSGAADTQYF.

The chain recombines TRBV9 with TRBJ1-3; weak D call: TRBD1 (5 bases). V was trimmed by 0 bases and J by 3 bases, leaving 13 bases between them. The length of the CDR3 is 16 residues. CDR1 and CDR2 from the germline V gene are SGDLS and YYNGEE. The CDR3 coding sequence is TGTGCCAGCAGCGTAGGGACACCCGGGGTTGGAAACACCATATATTTT. Its translation: CASSVGTPGVGNTIYF.

This chain joins TRBV6-6 and TRBJ2-1; no clear D. Germline V lookup: CDR1 MNHNY, CDR2 SVGAGI (reference sequence). The CDR3 consists of 13 residues. Between the trimmed V and J ends, which lost 2 bases and 10 bases, there was a span of 12 bases. CDR3 in DNA: TGTGCCAGCAGTTACACGGTCGGCTTGGAGCAGTTCTTC. Translated: CASSYTVGLEQFF.

This chain connects TRBV4-3 to TRBJ1-3, with D unresolved. CDR1 and CDR2 (germline): LGHNA, YSLEER. The CDR3 runs 16 residues. V lost 4 bases and J lost 4, with 17 bases in between. The CDR3 here is CASSPQTGIAGNTIYF. In DNA form, the CDR3 reads TGCGCCAGCAGCCCCCAGACGGGGATTGCGGGAAACACCATATATTTT.

The chain is built from TRBV4-3 and TRBJ2-1, with 12 positions matching TRBD2. The ends lost 1 base at V and 8 bases at J; junction bases unmatched: 12. Germline V gene sequence: CDR1 LGHNA, CDR2 YSLEER. The CDR3 consists of 18 residues. The CDR3 loop is CASSQVFGASGRADEQFF. The CDR3, as DNA: TGCGCCAGCAGCCAAGTATTTGGGGCTAGCGGGAGGGCCGATGAGCAGTTCTTC.

The chain links TRBV6-4 to TRBJ2-1; D is unclear. CDR1 and CDR2 (germline): MRHNA, SNTAGT. V lost 4 bases and J lost 6, with 7 bases in between. The CDR3 covers 12 residues. CDR3: CASSANSNEQFF. In DNA, the CDR3 is TGTGCCAGCAGTGCAAATTCCAATGAGCAGTTCTTC.

This clone came up many times. This sequence joins TRBV7-9 and TRBJ2-5; 7 positions match TRBD2. Germline V gene lookup returns CDR1 SEHNR and CDR2 FQNEAQ (reference sequence). The CDR3 runs to 15 residues. J lost 7 bases, V lost 6 bases, and 14 bases had no gene match. The CDR3 here is CASRNDSGRGGTQYF. CDR3 DNA sequence: TGTGCCAGCAGAAATGATAGCGGGCGTGGGGGGACCCAGTACTTC.

This sequence joins TRBV10-3 and TRBJ2-1; 13 bases line up with TRBD2. CDR1 is ENHRY, CDR2 SYGVKD, per germline. Trimming took 7 bases from V and 3 from J; bases not matched to a gene: 3. The CDR3 is 15 residues long. The CDR3 sequence is CAIKGTSGNYNEQFF. CDR3 coding DNA: TGTGCCATCAAAGGGACTAGCGGGAACTACAATGAGCAGTTCTTC.

This rearrangement joins TRBV7-9 to TRBJ1-2; no clear D gene. V was trimmed by 1 base and J by 8 bases, leaving 11 bases between them. CDR1 is SEHNR and CDR2 is FQNEAQ in the germline V gene (reference sequence). The CDR3 is 13 residues long. CDR3 nucleotides: TGTGCCAGCAGCTTAGAGGCTGGTCGGGGCTACACCTTC. Its protein product is CASSLEAGRGYTF.

The rearrangement joins TRBV18 to TRBJ1-4; 7 bases align to TRBD1. V trimming: 6 bases; J trimming: 5 bases; junction bases outside the gene matches: 18. Germline V gives CDR1 KGHSH, CDR2 LQKENI. The length of the CDR3 is 18 residues. The CDR3 spells CASSPGTANQGGNEKLFF. For the CDR3, the DNA is TGTGCCAGCTCTCCTGGGACAGCGAACCAAGGGGGCAATGAAAAACTGTTTTTT.

The chain links TRBV20-1 to TRBJ2-1; no clear D gene. V was pared by 1 base and J by 10 bases, with 8 bases between. There are 11 residues in the CDR3. CDR1 and CDR2 from the germline V gene are DFQATT and SNEGSKA (reference sequence). CDR3 in DNA: TGCAGTGCTAGAGTGGGCTTGGAGCAGTTCTTC. Amino acid sequence: CSARVGLEQFF.

This chain links TRBV6-5 with TRBJ2-7; the D call may be TRBD1 or TRBD2 (6 bases each). Trimming stripped 6 bases from V and 3 bases from J, with 9 bases between. The germline V gene has CDR1 MNHEY and CDR2 SVGAGI. The length of the CDR3 is 12 residues. CDR3 DNA: TGTGCCAGCAGAGGGGGGTTCTACGAGCAGTACTTC. Translated, it gives CASRGGFYEQYF.

The chain couples TRBV11-3 to TRBJ2-1, with no clear D. CDR1 SGHNT and CDR2 YENEEA come from the germline V gene. Trimming pared 5 bases from V and 0 bases from J, leaving 11 bases between. The CDR3 loop spans 15 amino acids. The CDR3 nucleotides are TGTGCCAGCAGCCCCCAGGCCAGCTCCTACAATGAGCAGTTCTTC. This gives the protein CASSPQASSYNEQFF.

The chain uses TRBV2 and TRBJ1-5, with 7 bases lining up with TRBD1. Germline V gives CDR1 SNHLY, CDR2 FYNNEI. The CDR3 is 14 residues long. V lost 7 bases and J lost 7; bases outside the gene matches: 10. This CDR3 reads CASTLTGDGQPQHF. Written as DNA, the CDR3 is TGTGCCAGCACCTTAACAGGGGATGGCCAGCCCCAGCATTTT.

The chain uses TRBV25-1 and TRBJ2-7, with D possibly TRBD1 on 6 matching bases. V lost 3 bases and J lost 6, with 12 bases in between. Germline CDR1 is MGHDK and CDR2 is SYGVNS. The CDR3 spans 13 residues. CDR3 residues: CASSDYGQSEQYF. CDR3 in DNA: TGTGCCAGCAGTGATTACGGACAGTCCGAGCAGTACTTC.

The table lists this clone with a count of one. The rearrangement uses TRBV29-1 and TRBJ1-2; TRBD1 agrees at 8 bases. J gave up 7 bases and V 1 base, and 5 bases lay outside the gene matches. This CDR3 spans 13 amino acids. Germline V CDR1 and CDR2: SQVTM, ANQGSEA. CDR3 residues: CSVEVQDRAGYTF. CDR3 in DNA: TGCAGCGTTGAAGTTCAGGACAGGGCTGGCTACACCTTC.

The CDR3 sequence: CASGLDAPTGSPLHF. The CDR3 DNA is TGTGCTAGTGGTTTGGACGCCCCTACGGGTTCACCCCTCCACTTT. This chain joins TRBV12-5 and TRBJ1-6; D ambiguous. Per the germline V gene, CDR1 is LGHNT and CDR2 is FRNRAP. This CDR3 has 15 residues. The germline V and J ends were trimmed by 1 base and 9 bases, with 13 bases remaining between them. Full variable domain (missing parts from reference TRBV12-5 and TRBJ1-6): DARVTQTPRHKVTEMGQEVTMRCQPILGHNTVFWYRQTMMQGLELLAYFRNRAPLDDSGMPKDRFSAEMPDATLATLKIQPSEPRDSAVYFCASGLDAPTGSPLHFGNGTRLTVT.

V usage is TRBV9 and J usage is TRBJ1-4; D is uncertain. V was shortened by 4 bases and J by 8 bases, with 18 bases between the two germline ends. Germline CDR1 is SGDLS and CDR2 is YYNGEE. CDR3 length equals 15 residues. This chain's CDR3 is CASSSRLGLGEKLFF. The CDR3 DNA sequence: TGTGCCAGCAGCTCCCGGTTGGGGTTAGGGGAAAAACTGTTTTTT.

This clone was recorded only once. The rearrangement links TRBV28 to TRBJ1-5; D is uncertain. V was cut by 7 bases and J by 0 bases, with 7 bases left in between. The CDR3 runs 13 residues. Germline CDR1 is MDHEN and CDR2 is SYDVKM. In DNA, the CDR3 is TGTGCCAGCAAGGTAGATAGCAATCAGCCCCAGCATTTT. It translates to CASKVDSNQPQHF.

This sequence joins TRBV7-9 and TRBJ1-4, with D unresolved. Germline V gives CDR1 SEHNR, CDR2 FQNEAQ (reference sequence). The CDR3 is 15 residues long. V lost 5 bases and J lost 7, with 17 bases in between. CDR3 coding DNA: TGTGCCAGCAGCGGTGCCGGCGCGTCTAGTGAAAAACTGTTTTTT. Translated, it gives CASSGAGASSEKLFF.

This chain joins TRBV7-2 and TRBJ2-3; TRBD2 matches 7 bases. After removal of 0 bases from V and 2 bases from J, the junction contained 2 bases not matched to a gene. The CDR3 is 15 residues long. Looked up from germline, CDR1 is SGHTA and CDR2 is FQGNSA. CDR3 nucleotide sequence: TGTGCCAGCAGCTTAGCAGGGAGGGACACAGATACGCAGTATTTT. Amino acid sequence: CASSLAGRDTDTQYF. Drawing the rest from reference TRBV7-2 and TRBJ2-3, the complete variable domain is GAGVSQSPSNKVTEKGKDVELRCDPISGHTALYWYRQSLGQGLEFLIYFQGNSAPDKSGLPSDRFSAERTGGSVSTLTIQRTQQEDSAVYLCASSLAGRDTDTQYFGPGTRLTVL.

A single count supports this clone. This chain joins TRBV10-3 and TRBJ2-7; D gene unclear. Trimming shortened V by 2 bases and J by 6 bases, and 17 bases separated the two germline ends. Germline CDR1 and CDR2: ENHRY and SYGVKD. CDR3 length: 15 residues. DNA for the CDR3: TGTGCCATCAGTGAGAGGGCCTCACTGGGTCCCGAGCAGTACTTC. Translation: CAISERASLGPEQYF.

The chain combines TRBV5-1 with TRBJ1-2; 7 bases are a match to TRBD1. J gave up 8 bases and V 4 bases, and 11 bases lay outside the gene matches. Germline CDR1 is SGHRS and CDR2 is YFSETQ. The CDR3 spans 14 residues. The CDR3 bases are TGCGCCAGCAGCCCGGACCCGACAGGGCCGGGCTACACCTTC. Amino acids: CASSPDPTGPGYTF.

This clone appeared a single time. This chain links TRBV18 with TRBJ1-5; D call uncertain. The CDR3 extends over 16 amino acids. Trimming removed 0 bases at V and 6 bases at J, with 15 bases between. Germline-derived CDR1 and CDR2 are KGHSH and LQKENI. The CDR3, as DNA: TGTGCCAGCTCACCACCGGTAGTTAGGGAAGGTCAGCCCCAGCATTTT. Protein: CASSPPVVREGQPQHF. Based on the CDR3 plus reference TRBV18 and TRBJ1-5, the full variable domain is NAGVMQNPRHLVRRRGQEARLRCSPMKGHSHVYWYRQLPEEGLKFMVYLQKENIIDESGMPKERFSAEFPKEGPSILRIQQVVRGDSAAYFCASSPPVVREGQPQHFGDGTRLSIL.